The 4 T cell receptor beta chains below all came from one sample that was sequenced in a study of blood T cell repertoires in COVID-19 (TCRdb year 2020). Library preparation was by the immunoSEQ multiplex PCR assay. TCRdb re-hosts the immuneACCESS table, in-frame sequences only. Its copies lack some clones; in the studies checked, an unresolved V gene accounts for under half of them, and the cause for the rest is not known. The sample table records some 220,000 clones; roughly 81% of these occur just once. Of the sample, 4% to 4.5% falls within the top ten clones. The sequenced material came from peripheral blood. These TCRs come from a man aged 50 or older with acute or convalescent COVID-19.

Remarks on this clone: At one boundary the junction diverges from the germline segment, which might be a read error. CDR3 in DNA: TGTGCCAGCAGTGGGGGGGTTCCTGGTATCTTT. Its translation: CASSGGVPGIF. V and J are TRBV12-3 or TRBV12-4 and TRBJ1-1, with TRBD1 as a possible D gene (5 bases). The CDR3 runs 11 residues.

The J gene is TRBJ2-1, the V gene TRBV6-5; 8 bases line up with TRBD1. The CDR3 totals 15 residues. Germline CDR1 is MNHEY and CDR2 is SVGAGI. Losses at the gene ends were 3 bases for V and 4 bases for J; bases not matched to a gene: 5. In nucleotides, the CDR3 is TGTGCCAGCAGTTATTGGACAGGGAAATACAATGAGCAGTTCTTC. It yields the protein CASSYWTGKYNEQFF.

This clone was seen more than once but under ten times. The chain has TRBV4-1 and TRBJ2-2; no firm D call. The length of the CDR3 is 14 residues. Germline V gene sequence: CDR1 MGHRA, CDR2 YSYEKL. V was shortened by 0 bases and J by 4 bases, with 6 bases between the two germline ends. The CDR3 coding sequence is TGCGCCAGCAGCCAAGATTCTCGCACCGGGGAGCTGTTTTTT. As protein: CASSQDSRTGELFF.

This clone was seen more than once but under ten times. The J gene is TRBJ2-5, the V gene TRBV12-3 or TRBV12-4; unclear D gene. The V end was cut by 0 bases, the J end by 7 bases, with 3 bases between. The CDR3 runs 11 residues. DNA for the CDR3: TGTGCCAGCAGTTTAGCCGGGACCCAGTACTTC. It is translated as CASSLAGTQYF.